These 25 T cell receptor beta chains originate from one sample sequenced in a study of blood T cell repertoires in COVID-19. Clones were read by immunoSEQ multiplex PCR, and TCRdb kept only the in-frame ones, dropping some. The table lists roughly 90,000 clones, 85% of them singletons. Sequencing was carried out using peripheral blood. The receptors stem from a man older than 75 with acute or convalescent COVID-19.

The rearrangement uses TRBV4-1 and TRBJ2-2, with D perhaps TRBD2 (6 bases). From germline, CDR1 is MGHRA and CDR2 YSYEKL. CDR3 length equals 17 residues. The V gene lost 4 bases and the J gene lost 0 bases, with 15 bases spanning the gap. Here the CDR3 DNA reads TGCGCCAGCAGCCCGCTCCTAGCGAGCGCGAACACCGGGGAGCTGTTTTTT. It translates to CASSPLLASANTGELFF.

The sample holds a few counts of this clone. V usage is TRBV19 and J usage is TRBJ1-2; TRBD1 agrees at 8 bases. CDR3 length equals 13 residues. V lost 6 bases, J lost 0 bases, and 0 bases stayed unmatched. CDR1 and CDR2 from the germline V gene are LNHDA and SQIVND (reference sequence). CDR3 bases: TGTGCCAGTAGGACAGGGGCTAACTATGGCTACACCTTC. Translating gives CASRTGANYGYTF.

The CDR3 region is CSVEAGNTEAFF. CDR3 sequence (DNA): TGCAGCGTTGAAGCGGGGAACACTGAAGCTTTCTTT. The chain has TRBV29-1 and TRBJ1-1; D unresolved. CDR1 and CDR2 from the germline V gene are SQVTM and ANQGSEA. The CDR3 sequence is 12 residues long. V lost 1 base, J lost 1 base, and 4 bases lay in between.

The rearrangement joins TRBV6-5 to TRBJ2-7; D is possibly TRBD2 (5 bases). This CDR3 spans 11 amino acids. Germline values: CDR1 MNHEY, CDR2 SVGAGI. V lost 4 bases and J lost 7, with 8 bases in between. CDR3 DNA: TGTGCCAGCAGTTCTAGCTGGGAGCAGTACTTC. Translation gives CASSSSWEQYF.

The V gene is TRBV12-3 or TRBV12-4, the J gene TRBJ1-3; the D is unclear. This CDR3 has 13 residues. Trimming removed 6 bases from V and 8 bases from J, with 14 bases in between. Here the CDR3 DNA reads TGTGCCAGCAGAATCGAAGCTCCCCACACCATATATTTT. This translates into CASRIEAPHTIYF.

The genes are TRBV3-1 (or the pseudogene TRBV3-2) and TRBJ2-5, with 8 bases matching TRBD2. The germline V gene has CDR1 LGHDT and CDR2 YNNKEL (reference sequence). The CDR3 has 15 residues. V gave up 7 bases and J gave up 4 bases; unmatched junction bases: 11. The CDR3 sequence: CASKRGREARETQYF. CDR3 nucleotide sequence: TGTGCCAGCAAGCGGGGGCGGGAGGCCAGAGAGACCCAGTACTTC.

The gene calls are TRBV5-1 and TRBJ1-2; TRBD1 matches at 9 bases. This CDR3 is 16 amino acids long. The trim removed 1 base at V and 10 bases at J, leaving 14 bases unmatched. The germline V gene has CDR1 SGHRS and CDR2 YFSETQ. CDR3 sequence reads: CASSLNPAGQGEDYTF. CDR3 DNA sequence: TGCGCCAGCAGCTTGAACCCGGCGGGACAGGGTGAAGACTACACCTTC.

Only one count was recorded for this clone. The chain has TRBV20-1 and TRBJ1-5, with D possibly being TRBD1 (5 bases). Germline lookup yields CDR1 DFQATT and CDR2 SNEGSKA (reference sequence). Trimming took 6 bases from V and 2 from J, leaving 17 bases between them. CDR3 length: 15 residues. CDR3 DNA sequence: TGCAGTGCCAGTTTATCGGGGGGGGGCAATCAGCCCCAGCATTTT. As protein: CSASLSGGGNQPQHF.

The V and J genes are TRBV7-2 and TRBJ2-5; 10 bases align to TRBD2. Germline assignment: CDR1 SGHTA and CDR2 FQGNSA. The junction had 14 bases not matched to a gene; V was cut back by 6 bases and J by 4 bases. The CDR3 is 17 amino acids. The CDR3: CASSPWGAGGPRETQYF. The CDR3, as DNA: TGTGCCAGCAGTCCGTGGGGAGCGGGAGGGCCCAGAGAGACCCAGTACTTC.

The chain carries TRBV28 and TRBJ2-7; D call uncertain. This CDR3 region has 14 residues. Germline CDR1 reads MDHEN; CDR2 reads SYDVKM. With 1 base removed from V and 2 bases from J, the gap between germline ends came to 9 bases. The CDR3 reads CASSLSQVTYEQYF. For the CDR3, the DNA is TGTGCCAGCAGTTTATCGCAGGTAACCTACGAGCAGTACTTC.

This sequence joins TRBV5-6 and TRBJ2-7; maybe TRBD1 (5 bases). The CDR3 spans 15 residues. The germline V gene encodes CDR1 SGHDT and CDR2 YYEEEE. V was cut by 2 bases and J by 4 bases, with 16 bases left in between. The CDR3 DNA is TGTGCCAGCAGCTTAATCCAGACAGCTCAGTACGAGCAGTACTTC. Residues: CASSLIQTAQYEQYF.

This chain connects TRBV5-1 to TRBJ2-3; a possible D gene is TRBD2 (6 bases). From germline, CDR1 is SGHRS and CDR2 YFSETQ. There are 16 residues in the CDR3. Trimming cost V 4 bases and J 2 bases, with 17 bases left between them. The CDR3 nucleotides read TGCGCCAGCAGCAGGATTAGCGGAGGACCCACAGATACGCAGTATTTT. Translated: CASSRISGGPTDTQYF.

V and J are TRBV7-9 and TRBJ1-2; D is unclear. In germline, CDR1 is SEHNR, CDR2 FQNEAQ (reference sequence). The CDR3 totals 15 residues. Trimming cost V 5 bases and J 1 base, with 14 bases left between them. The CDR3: CASSPTGDGNYGYTF. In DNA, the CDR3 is TGTGCCAGCAGCCCGACCGGGGATGGTAACTATGGCTACACCTTC.

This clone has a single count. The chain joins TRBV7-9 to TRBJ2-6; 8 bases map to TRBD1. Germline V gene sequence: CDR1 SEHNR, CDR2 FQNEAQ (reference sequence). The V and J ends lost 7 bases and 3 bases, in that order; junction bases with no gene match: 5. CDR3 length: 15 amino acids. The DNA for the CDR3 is TGTGCCAGCATCCCAGGGGGCAGTGGGGCCAACGTCCTGACTTTC. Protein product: CASIPGGSGANVLTF.

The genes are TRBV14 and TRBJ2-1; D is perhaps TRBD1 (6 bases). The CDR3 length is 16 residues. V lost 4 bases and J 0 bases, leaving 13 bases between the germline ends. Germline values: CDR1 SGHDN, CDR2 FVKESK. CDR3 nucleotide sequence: TGTGCCAGCAGCCCTATGGGGGCGAGCTCCTACAATGAGCAGTTCTTC. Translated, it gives CASSPMGASSYNEQFF.

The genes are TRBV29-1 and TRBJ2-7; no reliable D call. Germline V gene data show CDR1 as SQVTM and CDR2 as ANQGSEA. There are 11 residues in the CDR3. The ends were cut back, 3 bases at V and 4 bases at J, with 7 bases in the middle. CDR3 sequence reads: CSVDTQYEQYF. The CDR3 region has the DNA TGCAGCGTTGATACCCAGTACGAGCAGTACTTC.

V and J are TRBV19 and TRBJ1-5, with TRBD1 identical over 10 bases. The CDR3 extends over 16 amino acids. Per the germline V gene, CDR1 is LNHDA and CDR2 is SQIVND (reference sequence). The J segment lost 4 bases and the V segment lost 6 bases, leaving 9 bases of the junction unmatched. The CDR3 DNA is TGTGCCAGTAGCCCAAGGGACAGGGGTTGGAATCAGCCCCAGCATTTT. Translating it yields CASSPRDRGWNQPQHF.

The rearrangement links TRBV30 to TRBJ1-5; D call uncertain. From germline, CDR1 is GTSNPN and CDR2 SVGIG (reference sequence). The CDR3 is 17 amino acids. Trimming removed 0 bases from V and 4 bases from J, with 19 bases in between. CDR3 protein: CAWSVPLPGLSNQPQHF. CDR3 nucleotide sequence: TGTGCCTGGAGTGTCCCCCTCCCTGGGCTCAGTAATCAGCCCCAGCATTTT.

The CDR3 is CAWSVPPLTPGNEQFF. The CDR3 bases are TGTGCCTGGAGTGTACCCCCCTTGACCCCGGGTAATGAGCAGTTCTTC. The V call is TRBV30, the J call TRBJ2-1; D uncertain. Per the germline V gene, CDR1 is GTSNPN and CDR2 is SVGIG (reference sequence). CDR3 size: 16 residues. Trimming pared 0 bases from V and 7 bases from J, leaving 19 bases between.

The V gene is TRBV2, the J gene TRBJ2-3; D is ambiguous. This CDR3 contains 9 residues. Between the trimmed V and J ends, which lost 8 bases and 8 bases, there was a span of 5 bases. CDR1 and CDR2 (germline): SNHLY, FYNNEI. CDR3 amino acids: CASGGTQYF. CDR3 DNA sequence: TGTGCCAGCGGCGGTACGCAGTATTTT.

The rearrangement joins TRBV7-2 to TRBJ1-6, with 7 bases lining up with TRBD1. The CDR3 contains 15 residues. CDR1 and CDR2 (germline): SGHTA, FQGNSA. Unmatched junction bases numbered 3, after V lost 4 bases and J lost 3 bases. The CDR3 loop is CASSSRQGYNSPLHF. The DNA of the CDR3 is TGTGCCAGCAGCTCCCGACAGGGCTATAATTCACCCCTCCACTTT.

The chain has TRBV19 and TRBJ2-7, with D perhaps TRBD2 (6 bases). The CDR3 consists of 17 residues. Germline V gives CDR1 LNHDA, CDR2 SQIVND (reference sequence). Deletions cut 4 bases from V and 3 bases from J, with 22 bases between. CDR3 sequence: CASSNSLGRGEIYEQYF. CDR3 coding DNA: TGTGCCAGTAGTAACTCCCTCGGGAGAGGGGAGATCTACGAGCAGTACTTC.

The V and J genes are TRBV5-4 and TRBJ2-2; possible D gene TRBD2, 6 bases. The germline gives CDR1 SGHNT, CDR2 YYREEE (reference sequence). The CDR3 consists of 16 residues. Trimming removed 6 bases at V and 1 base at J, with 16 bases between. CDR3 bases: TGTGCCAGCACCCCGGGTGCGGGGCGGAACACCGGGGAGCTGTTTTTT. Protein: CASTPGAGRNTGELFF.

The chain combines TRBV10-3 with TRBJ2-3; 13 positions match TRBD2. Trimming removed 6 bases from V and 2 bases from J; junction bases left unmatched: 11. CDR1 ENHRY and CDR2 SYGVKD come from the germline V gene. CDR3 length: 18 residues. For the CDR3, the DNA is TGTGCCATCAGCCGGAAATGGACTAGCGGGAGTGTCACAGATACGCAGTATTTT. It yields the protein CAISRKWTSGSVTDTQYF.

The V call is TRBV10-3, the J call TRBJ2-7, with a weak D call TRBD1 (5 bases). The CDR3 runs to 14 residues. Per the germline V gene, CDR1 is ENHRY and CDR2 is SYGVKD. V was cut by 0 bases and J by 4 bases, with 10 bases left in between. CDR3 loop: CAISESGRVYEQYF. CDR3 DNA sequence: TGTGCCATCAGTGAGTCGGGCAGGGTGTACGAGCAGTACTTC.